This passage covers 24 T cell receptor beta chains from one sample sequenced in a study of cytomegalovirus exposure and HLA in healthy donors. 60 Vbeta and 13 Jbeta primers were used in PCR. Here immunoSEQ multiplex PCR was the method, and the copy in TCRdb shows in-frame clones only, minus some. This sample lists tens of thousands of clones; its ten largest clones have 15%. The specimen sequenced was PBMCs. The receptors originated from a man aged 45-65 years in good health and CMV-seropositive.

This chain joins TRBV27 and TRBJ1-1; D might be TRBD1 (5 bases). Germline CDR1 reads MNHEY; CDR2 reads SMNVEV (reference sequence). Deletions cut 4 bases from V and 3 bases from J, with 12 bases between. The CDR3 consists of 14 residues. CDR3 sequence (DNA): TGTGCCAGCAGTTACGAAGGGGCATACACTGAAGCTTTCTTT. Translation: CASSYEGAYTEAFF.

The genes are TRBV11-3 and TRBJ2-3; the D is unclear. The germline V gene encodes CDR1 SGHNT and CDR2 YENEEA. CDR3 length: 13 residues. V lost 2 bases and J 4 bases, leaving 7 bases between the germline ends. CDR3 nucleotides: TGTGCCAGCAGCTTAAGTGGAGCAGATACGCAGTATTTT. This sequence encodes CASSLSGADTQYF.

A remark on this clone: The junction departs from germline at one end; a sequencing error may be responsible. The chain combines TRBV11-3 with TRBJ1-3; no definite D call. The germline V gene encodes CDR1 SGHNT and CDR2 YENEEA. The CDR3 length is 17 residues. In DNA form, the CDR3 reads TGTGCCAGCAACTTAGGTACGAGGGCCGCCTCTGGAAACACCATATATTTT. Encoded protein: CASNLGTRAASGNTIYF.

The chain employs TRBV5-1 and TRBJ2-7, with TRBD1 matching 10 bases. Looked up from germline, CDR1 is SGHRS and CDR2 is YFSETQ. V was clipped by 1 base and J by 5 bases; unmatched bases: 3. The CDR3 loop spans 14 amino acids. The CDR3, as DNA: TGCGCCAGCAGCTTGCTCGGGACAGGGGACGAGCAGTACTTC. Translation gives CASSLLGTGDEQYF.

CDR3 sequence reads: CASTLLGGFDEQYF. The CDR3 bases are TGTGCCAGCACTTTACTGGGGGGGTTCGACGAGCAGTACTTC. The chain is built from TRBV6-6 and TRBJ2-7; 7 bases agree with TRBD2. This CDR3 contains 14 residues. Germline trimming cut 7 bases from V and 5 bases from J; bases unmatched to any gene: 11. Germline CDR1 reads MNHNY; CDR2 reads SVGAGI (reference sequence).

The chain is built from TRBV5-1 and TRBJ2-5; possible D gene TRBD1, 6 bases. The germline V gene has CDR1 SGHRS and CDR2 YFSETQ. The length of the CDR3 is 12 residues. Trimming removed 5 bases at V and 4 bases at J, with 9 bases between. The CDR3 is CASREQGETQYF. CDR3 DNA: TGCGCCAGCAGGGAACAGGGAGAGACCCAGTACTTC.

This chain connects TRBV10-3 to TRBJ2-2; 9 bases are a match to TRBD1. The J segment lost 4 bases and the V segment lost 6 bases, leaving 9 bases of the junction unmatched. Germline V gene sequence: CDR1 ENHRY, CDR2 SYGVKD. This CDR3 is built from 16 residues. The CDR3 loop is CAISARGTGLTGELFF. In DNA, the CDR3 is TGTGCCATCAGCGCTCGCGGGACAGGGCTCACCGGGGAGCTGTTTTTT.

V is TRBV9 and J is TRBJ2-1, with TRBD2 matching 9 bases. The CDR3 contains 15 residues. In germline, CDR1 is SGDLS, CDR2 YYNGEE. V lost 0 bases to trimming and J lost 9 bases; unmatched junction nucleotides: 7. The DNA of the CDR3 is TGTGCCAGCAGCGTAGTACTAGCGGGTATGTCTGAGCAGTTCTTC. The encoded protein is CASSVVLAGMSEQFF.

This chain links TRBV19 with TRBJ2-2; 7 bases are a match to TRBD1. Per the germline V gene, CDR1 is LNHDA and CDR2 is SQIVND (reference sequence). The CDR3 is 15 residues long. V lost 6 bases and J lost 6; bases outside the gene matches: 10. CDR3 sequence: CASRSNRDSAGELFF. For the CDR3, the DNA is TGTGCCAGTAGAAGTAATCGGGACAGTGCCGGGGAGCTGTTTTTT. The full variable domain, with the rest looked up from reference TRBV19 and TRBJ2-2, is DGGITQSPKYLFRKEGQNVTLSCEQNLNHDAMYWYRQDPGQGLRLIYYSQIVNDFQKGDIAEGYSVSREKKESFPLTVTSAQKNPTAFYLCASRSNRDSAGELFFGEGSRLTVL.

A word on this clone: One junction end does not reproduce the germline sequence, and a read error may be involved. The genes are TRBV30 and TRBJ2-5, with D perhaps matching TRBD2 (7 bases). This CDR3 is 15 amino acids long. Germline CDR1 is GTSNPN and CDR2 is SVGIG (reference sequence). Written as DNA, the CDR3 is TGTGCCGGGAGGGCCGGGGCAGGGGAGGGGGAGACCCAGTACTTC. The encoded protein is CAGRAGAGEGETQYF.

CDR3 sequence (DNA): TGCGCCAGCAGCCAAGATGGGGGGTTGGGCGAGCAGTACTTC. It specifies CASSQDGGLGEQYF. The gene calls are TRBV4-3 and TRBJ2-7, with a weak D call TRBD2 (6 bases). V was shortened by 0 bases and J by 6 bases, with 12 bases between the two germline ends. The CDR3 extends over 14 amino acids. The germline CDR1 and CDR2 sequences are LGHNA and YSLEER.

V is TRBV5-1 and J is TRBJ2-7, with 12 bases matching TRBD1. V lost 2 bases to trimming and J lost 6 bases; unmatched junction nucleotides: 6. The CDR3 covers 15 residues. CDR1 SGHRS and CDR2 YFSETQ come from the germline V gene. This CDR3 reads CASSFGGTGGGEQYV. As DNA, the CDR3 is TGCGCCAGCAGCTTCGGCGGGACAGGGGGCGGCGAGCAGTACGTC.

The CDR3 here is CASSLGFPTGNTGELFF. The CDR3 nucleotides are TGTGCCAGCAGTTTAGGGTTCCCGACAGGGAACACCGGGGAGCTGTTTTTT. V usage is TRBV28 and J usage is TRBJ2-2, with D possibly matching TRBD1 (6 bases). The CDR3 covers 17 residues. The V end lost 2 bases, the J end lost 1 base, and 14 bases lay between the germline ends. Germline V gives CDR1 MDHEN, CDR2 SYDVKM.

The chain is built from TRBV7-9 and TRBJ1-1, with D maybe TRBD1 (5 bases). Between the trimmed V and J ends, which lost 6 bases and 0 bases, there was a span of 14 bases. The CDR3 sequence is 15 residues long. Germline V gives CDR1 SEHNR, CDR2 FQNEAQ (reference sequence). This chain's CDR3 is CASRRGAGMNTEAFF. The CDR3 nucleotides are TGTGCCAGCAGGAGGGGAGCGGGGATGAACACTGAAGCTTTCTTT.

The V gene is TRBV5-1, the J gene TRBJ2-3; D call uncertain. Germline V lookup: CDR1 SGHRS, CDR2 YFSETQ. The V and J ends lost 4 bases and 4 bases respectively, with 10 bases between them. The CDR3 length is 13 residues. The CDR3 DNA reads as TGCGCCAGCAGCCCCTTCCAGGCAGATACGCAGTATTTT. It yields the protein CASSPFQADTQYF. Using reference TRBV5-1 and TRBJ2-3 for the parts outside the CDR3, the full variable domain is KAGVTQTPRYLIKTRGQQVTLSCSPISGHRSVSWYQQTPGQGLQFLFEYFSETQRNKGNFPGRFSGRQFSNSRSEMNVSTLELGDSALYLCASSPFQADTQYFGPGTRLTVL.

The chain links TRBV18 to TRBJ1-2; 9 bases are shared with TRBD1. From germline, CDR1 is KGHSH and CDR2 LQKENI. There are 14 residues in the CDR3. With 5 bases clipped from V and 3 bases from J, the junction kept 4 bases outside the gene matches. CDR3 sequence (DNA): TGTGCCAGCTCAGGACAGGGGCCTGACTATGGCTACACCTTC. It specifies CASSGQGPDYGYTF.

V is TRBV28 and J is TRBJ2-7, with 7 bases aligning to TRBD1. V shed 7 bases and J 3 bases; nucleotides not matched to a gene: 6. Germline-derived CDR1 and CDR2 are MDHEN and SYDVKM. The CDR3 runs to 13 residues. The CDR3 region is CASTKSGGYEQYF. CDR3 nucleotide sequence: TGTGCCAGCACCAAATCAGGGGGCTACGAGCAGTACTTC. The variable domain in full, with the rest retrieved from reference TRBV28 and TRBJ2-7, is DVKVTQSSRYLVKRTGEKVFLECVQDMDHENMFWYRQDPGLGLRLIYFSYDVKMKEKGDIPEGYSVSREKKERFSLILESASTNQTSMYLCASTKSGGYEQYFGPGTRLTVT.

This chain connects TRBV4-3 to TRBJ1-2; D is possibly TRBD1 (6 bases). The CDR3 loop spans 19 amino acids. Germline assignment: CDR1 LGHNA and CDR2 YSLEER. The V and J ends lost 0 bases and 2 bases respectively, with 22 bases between them. CDR3 in amino acids: CASSQDWTPFTGTNYGYTF. The CDR3 nucleotides are TGCGCCAGCAGCCAAGATTGGACCCCCTTTACAGGGACGAACTATGGCTACACCTTC.

The gene calls are TRBV9 and TRBJ2-1; D perhaps matches TRBD2 (6 bases). The V gene's germline CDR1 is SGDLS and CDR2 YYNGEE. V lost 0 bases, J lost 10 bases, and 14 bases lay in between. The CDR3 is made up of 14 amino acids. The CDR3 loop reads CASSVGSGAREQFF. CDR3 DNA: TGTGCCAGCAGCGTAGGGTCGGGAGCAAGGGAGCAGTTCTTC.

The chain has TRBV18 and TRBJ2-5; 11 nucleotides agree with TRBD2. This CDR3 is 15 amino acids long. V was clipped by 6 bases and J by 3 bases; unmatched bases: 6. Germline CDR1 reads KGHSH; CDR2 reads LQKENI. The CDR3 region has the DNA TGTGCCAGCTCGGGCCTAGCGGGGGGAAAAGAGACCCAGTACTTC. It translates to CASSGLAGGKETQYF.

In the case of this clone: One end of the junction does not line up with germline, which may come from a read error. This CDR3 is CAWSRGRGSSDNEQFF. For the CDR3, the DNA is TGTGCCTGGAGTAGGGGACGCGGGAGCTCCGACAATGAGCAGTTCTTC. J is TRBJ2-1 and V is TRBV30; 7 bases line up with TRBD2. CDR3 length equals 16 residues. CDR1 is GTSNPN and CDR2 is SVGIG in the germline V gene (reference sequence).

The chain recombines TRBV7-2 with TRBJ2-5; D unclear. Germline loops: CDR1 SGHTA, CDR2 FQGNSA. The CDR3 has 11 residues. Trimming cost V 6 bases and J 5 bases, with 7 bases left between them. This chain's CDR3 is CASRVEETQYF. The CDR3 DNA sequence: TGTGCCAGCAGGGTGGAGGAGACCCAGTACTTC.

This sequence joins TRBV19 and TRBJ2-1; 10 bases match TRBD2. The CDR3 spans 15 residues. The germline gives CDR1 LNHDA, CDR2 SQIVND (reference sequence). The trim removed 3 bases at V and 7 bases at J, leaving 6 bases unmatched. CDR3 sequence reads: CASSIWSSGRNEQFF. The DNA for the CDR3 is TGTGCCAGTAGTATTTGGTCTAGCGGGAGAAATGAGCAGTTCTTC. Full variable domain (rest looked up from reference TRBV19 and TRBJ2-1): DGGITQSPKYLFRKEGQNVTLSCEQNLNHDAMYWYRQDPGQGLRLIYYSQIVNDFQKGDIAEGYSVSREKKESFPLTVTSAQKNPTAFYLCASSIWSSGRNEQFFGPGTRLTVL.

The chain couples TRBV28 to TRBJ2-3; 7 bases match TRBD2. V gave up 6 bases and J gave up 0 bases; unmatched junction bases: 15. The germline V gene has CDR1 MDHEN and CDR2 SYDVKM. The CDR3 consists of 18 residues. The CDR3 nucleotides are TGTGCCAGCAGATTCCGAATTTCGCGGGAGATGAGCACAGATACGCAGTATTTT. Translating gives CASRFRISREMSTDTQYF.